Below, 13 T cell receptor beta chains from the same sample are listed, as sequenced in a study of blood T cells in healthy people across ages. Sample-barcoded 5' priming and a J-beta primer mix drove a second PCR of roughly 6 to 12 cycles. TCRdb re-called the 5' RACE reads through MiXCR, storing one row per CDR3 protein. Of hundreds of thousands of distinct CDR3 sequences listed, roughly a quarter are singletons. This same sample was also taken into another study, of T cells of mothers and their children.

Sequenced: blood. Receptors were obtained from a boy under 10 years old in good health.

The DNA for the CDR3 is TGTGCCAGCAGTCCCTCTGGGTACTACACGAATAGCACAGATACGCAGTATTTT. Translating it yields CASSPSGYYTNSTDTQYF. The V call is TRBV28, the J call TRBJ2-3; D remains ambiguous. Trimming took off 5 bases at V and 0 bases at J, with 21 bases between the two ends. This CDR3 is built from 18 residues. From germline, CDR1 is MDHEN and CDR2 SYDVKM.

The V gene is TRBV15, the J gene TRBJ2-7, with 9 bases that match TRBD1. V gave up 5 bases and J gave up 12 bases; unmatched junction bases: 14. The CDR3 totals 14 residues. CDR1 is LNHNV and CDR2 is YYDKDF in the germline V gene (reference sequence). The CDR3 region has the DNA TGTGCCACCAGCGGTCGGGACAGGGCGCCTATTCGGTACTTC. Its translation: CATSGRDRAPIRYF.

This clonotype was seen more than once but under ten times. The chain is built from TRBV15 and TRBJ2-5, with D perhaps matching TRBD1 or TRBD2 (5 bases each). This CDR3 spans 13 amino acids. Germline assignment: CDR1 LNHNV and CDR2 YYDKDF (reference sequence). The V and J ends lost 8 bases and 1 base respectively, with 11 bases between them. Here the CDR3 DNA reads TGTGCCACCGGGAGAAGGGGCCAAGAGACCCAGTACTTC. Its protein product is CATGRRGQETQYF.

The gene calls are TRBV6-5 and TRBJ1-6; D ambiguous. The length of the CDR3 is 14 residues. V was clipped by 5 bases and J by 7 bases, with 12 bases between them. Germline V gene data show CDR1 as MNHEY and CDR2 as SVGAGI. CDR3 in DNA: TGTGCCAGCAGTACTCCGGGTGGAAATTCACCCCTCCACTTT. Translation gives CASSTPGGNSPLHF.

The rearrangement joins TRBV10-2 to TRBJ2-7, with 8 bases identical to TRBD2. J lost 2 bases, V lost 3 bases, and 6 bases had no gene match. CDR3 length: 15 amino acids. Germline values: CDR1 WSHSY, CDR2 SAAADI. In DNA, the CDR3 is TGCGCCAGCAGTGATATAGCGGGAATCGCCTACGAGCAGTACTTC. Translation: CASSDIAGIAYEQYF.

The chain carries TRBV9 and TRBJ2-5; D remains ambiguous. Looked up from germline, CDR1 is SGDLS and CDR2 is YYNGEE. The CDR3 covers 13 residues. Trimming left V 3 bases short and J 1 base short, with 7 bases between. CDR3 DNA: TGTGCCAGCAGCGATGGAGTCCAAGAGACCCAGTACTTC. It yields the protein CASSDGVQETQYF.

This clonotype was counted only a few times. The chain couples TRBV5-1 to TRBJ2-1, with TRBD2 identical over 13 bases. The germline V gene has CDR1 SGHRS and CDR2 YFSETQ. J gave up 15 bases and V 3 bases, and 12 bases lay outside the gene matches. There are 15 residues in the CDR3. The CDR3 loop reads CASSSTSGRLLPPFF. CDR3 nucleotide sequence: TGCGCCAGCAGCTCGACTAGCGGGAGGCTCCTTCCACCGTTCTTC. The entire variable domain, with the rest obtained from reference TRBV5-1 and TRBJ2-1, is as follows: KAGVTQTPRYLIKTRGQQVTLSCSPISGHRSVSWYQQTPGQGLQFLFEYFSETQRNKGNFPGRFSGRQFSNSRSEMNVSTLELGDSALYLCASSSTSGRLLPPFFGPGTRLTVL.

The genes are TRBV6-2 or TRBV6-3 and TRBJ2-7; 7 bases line up with TRBD2. J gave up 3 bases and V 1 base, and 3 bases lay outside the gene matches. Germline values: CDR1 MNHEY, CDR2 SVGEGT. CDR3 length: 14 residues. The CDR3 DNA reads as TGTGCCAGCAGTTACTGGGGGGGGGACTACGAGCAGTACTTC. Its translation: CASSYWGGDYEQYF.

The rearrangement uses TRBV7-9 and TRBJ2-5, with D uncertain. The V end was cut by 7 bases, the J end by 0 bases, with 12 bases between. Germline CDR1 and CDR2: SEHNR and FQNEAQ (reference sequence). The CDR3 has 14 residues. The CDR3 region has the DNA TGTGCCAGCAAAAACCGACGGGACCAAGAGACCCAGTACTTC. Translating it yields CASKNRRDQETQYF.

V usage is TRBV5-1 and J usage is TRBJ1-5, with 7 bases lining up with TRBD1. The CDR3 runs to 17 residues. The V and J ends lost 4 bases and 1 base, in that order; junction bases with no gene match: 11. Germline values: CDR1 SGHRS, CDR2 YFSETQ. CDR3 DNA: TGCGCCAGCAGCCCGGGGGGGCAGGGGGGAAGCAATCAGCCCCAGCATTTT. It is translated as CASSPGGQGGSNQPQHF.

The rearrangement links TRBV5-5 to TRBJ2-5, with TRBD1 matching over 7 bases. Gene TRBJ2-1 matches the end of the DNA better, so the J call may be wrong. Germline V gene sequence: CDR1 SGHKS, CDR2 YYEKEE (reference sequence). This CDR3 is 16 amino acids long. The CDR3 here is CASSLLGQTYTYEQFF. The CDR3 DNA follows: TGTGCCAGCAGCTTGCTGGGACAGACTTATACATATGAGCAGTTCTTC.

This clonotype has only a few counts. This sequence joins TRBV5-5 and TRBJ2-2; tentative D call: TRBD1 (6 bases). V gave up 0 bases and J gave up 3 bases, with 12 bases separating them. The germline V gene has CDR1 SGHKS and CDR2 YYEKEE (reference sequence). The CDR3 covers 16 residues. The CDR3 reads CASSLGSGAYTGELFF. As DNA, the CDR3 is TGTGCCAGCAGCTTGGGATCAGGGGCCTACACCGGGGAGCTGTTTTTT.

V is TRBV18 and J is TRBJ2-4; TRBD1 agrees at 12 bases. The CDR3 consists of 19 residues. The germline gives CDR1 KGHSH, CDR2 LQKENI. V trimming: 3 bases; J trimming: 0 bases; junction bases outside the gene matches: 9. This CDR3 reads CASSPGTGGDLKAKNIQYF. The DNA of the CDR3 is TGTGCCAGCTCACCGGGGACAGGGGGCGACCTAAAAGCCAAAAACATTCAGTACTTC. Looking up the rest from reference TRBV18 and TRBJ2-4 gives the full variable domain: NAGVMQNPRHLVRRRGQEARLRCSPMKGHSHVYWYRQLPEEGLKFMVYLQKENIIDESGMPKERFSAEFPKEGPSILRIQQVVRGDSAAYFCASSPGTGGDLKAKNIQYFGAGTRLSVL.